The 5 T cell receptor beta chains below all came from one sample that was sequenced in a study of blood T cell repertoires in COVID-19. Assay used: immunoSEQ multiplex PCR; TCRdb lists only in-frame clones, some missing. This sample has around 300,000 clones, with about nine tenths found just once. The specimen was PBMCs or T cells enriched from blood (not recorded which). These receptors came from a woman between 35 and 50 years old who had recovered from COVID-19.

This clone was detected only once. The CDR3 DNA reads TGCGCCAGCAGCGGAGGTGTTGGGGACGAGCAGTACTTC. Translating gives CASSGGVGDEQYF. The chain is built from TRBV5-1 and TRBJ2-7; maybe TRBD2 (5 bases). The V gene lost 4 bases and the J gene lost 5 bases, with 13 bases spanning the gap. The CDR3 totals 13 residues. Looked up from germline, CDR1 is SGHRS and CDR2 is YFSETQ.

The rearrangement links TRBV4-1 to TRBJ1-1, with 8 nucleotides matching TRBD1. Germline V lookup: CDR1 MGHRA, CDR2 YSYEKL. The CDR3 is 17 amino acids. Unmatched junction bases numbered 19, after V lost 5 bases and J lost 8 bases. CDR3 residues: CASSSYPPPVDREEAFF. The CDR3 nucleotides read TGCGCCAGCAGCTCATATCCCCCCCCTGTGGACAGGGAGGAAGCTTTCTTT.

The chain recombines TRBV9 with TRBJ1-6; unclear D gene. From germline, CDR1 is SGDLS and CDR2 YYNGEE. The CDR3 spans 13 residues. With 0 bases removed from V and 8 bases from J, the gap between germline ends came to 6 bases. CDR3 loop: CASSVAGDSPLHF. The CDR3 region has the DNA TGTGCCAGCAGCGTAGCGGGAGATTCACCCCTCCACTTT.

This clone came up a few times. V and J are TRBV4-2 and TRBJ1-6; D is ambiguous. The germline V gene encodes CDR1 LGHNA and CDR2 YNFKEQ. Between the trimmed V and J ends, which lost 0 bases and 10 bases, there was a span of 4 bases. The CDR3 is 12 amino acids. CDR3 sequence: CASSQDISPLHF. CDR3 sequence (DNA): TGTGCCAGCAGCCAAGATATATCACCCCTCCACTTT.

The rearrangement joins TRBV6-6 to TRBJ1-1; D unresolved. Trimming shortened V by 10 bases and J by 11 bases, and 20 bases separated the two germline ends. The CDR3 extends over 12 amino acids. CDR1 and CDR2 (germline): MNHNY, SVGAGI (reference sequence). CDR3 sequence: CATKGRGSGAFF. The CDR3 DNA reads as TGTGCCACCAAAGGAAGAGGGAGTGGTGCTTTCTTT.